The 8 T cell receptor beta chains given below trace back to one sample, sequenced in a study of cytomegalovirus exposure and HLA in healthy donors. The study ran its PCR with 60 Vbeta and 13 Jbeta primers. Clones were sequenced by immunoSEQ multiplex PCR, and TCRdb holds only the in-frame ones, with some missing. There are some 270,000 clones in the sample; about four fifths occur only once, and roughly 0.31% lies in the top ten. Specimen: PBMCs. These TCRs come from a girl aged 2-10 years in good health and CMV-seronegative.

This rearrangement joins TRBV6-6 to TRBJ2-5, with 10 bases aligning to TRBD1. V gave up 5 bases and J gave up 4 bases; unmatched junction bases: 4. Germline-derived CDR1 and CDR2 are MNHNY and SVGAGI (reference sequence). This CDR3 comprises 14 residues. The CDR3, as DNA: TGTGCCAGCAGTCCACGGACAGGGGGAGAGACCCAGTACTTC. It codes for CASSPRTGGETQYF.

The chain is built from TRBV6-1 and TRBJ1-2; the match to TRBD1 covers 8 bases. Germline V gene sequence: CDR1 MNHNS, CDR2 SASEGT. The trim removed 6 bases at V and 2 bases at J, leaving 5 bases unmatched. The CDR3 totals 14 residues. The CDR3 loop reads CASRTGVGNYGYTF. CDR3 bases: TGTGCCAGCAGGACAGGGGTCGGCAACTATGGCTACACCTTC.

A word on this clone: Other nucleotide sequences from this sample produce the same CDR3. The chain recombines TRBV5-4 with TRBJ2-7, with 9 bases lining up with TRBD1. Germline CDR1 reads SGHNT; CDR2 reads YYREEE (reference sequence). J lost 3 bases, V lost 4 bases, and 5 bases had no gene match. CDR3 length: 14 residues. Written as DNA, the CDR3 is TGTGCCAGCAGCCCTGGGACAGGGAGCTACGAGCAGTACTTC. This codes for CASSPGTGSYEQYF. Together with reference TRBV5-4 and TRBJ2-7, the CDR3 gives the full variable domain: ETGVTQSPTHLIKTRGQQVTLRCSSQSGHNTVSWYQQALGQGPQFIFQYYREEENGRGNFPPRFSGLQFPNYSSELNVNALELDDSALYLCASSPGTGSYEQYFGPGTRLTVT.

The chain's CDR3 is CASSARLAGQETQYF. The CDR3 DNA is TGTGCCAGCAGCGCGCGACTAGCGGGCCAAGAGACCCAGTACTTC. The chain links TRBV7-8 to TRBJ2-5; 10 nucleotides line up with TRBD2. The CDR3 runs to 15 residues. The junction had 4 bases not matched to a gene; V was cut back by 5 bases and J by 1 base. CDR1 and CDR2 (germline): SGHVS, FQNEAQ.

The chain combines TRBV19 with TRBJ2-7, with TRBD1 matching over 9 bases. The germline V gene has CDR1 LNHDA and CDR2 SQIVND (reference sequence). J lost 5 bases, V lost 1 base, and 3 bases had no gene match. The CDR3 has 14 residues. CDR3 loop: CASSIGGTGHEQYF. The CDR3 DNA reads as TGTGCCAGTAGTATAGGCGGGACAGGGCACGAGCAGTACTTC.

The chain uses TRBV6-1 and TRBJ2-7; TRBD1 agrees at 8 bases. This CDR3 is built from 14 residues. V lost 4 bases and J lost 2; bases outside the gene matches: 4. The germline CDR1 and CDR2 sequences are MNHNS and SASEGT. The CDR3 DNA sequence: TGTGCCAGCAGTGTTGCAGGGGGCCCCTACGAGCAGTACTTC. It specifies CASSVAGGPYEQYF.

The genes are TRBV28 and TRBJ2-1, with D unresolved. The CDR3 covers 16 residues. Trimming cost V 3 bases and J 5 bases, with 17 bases left between them. CDR1 is MDHEN and CDR2 is SYDVKM in the germline V gene. The DNA of the CDR3 is TGTGCCAGCAGTTTGGGCTATGATTTGAAAAACAATGAGCAGTTCTTC. Translation gives CASSLGYDLKNNEQFF.

This chain uses TRBV25-1 with TRBJ1-2; D remains ambiguous. The CDR3 consists of 10 residues. Looked up from germline, CDR1 is MGHDK and CDR2 is SYGVNS. In DNA, the CDR3 is TGTGCAGTCGCAGTCTATGGCTACACCTTC. It specifies CAVAVYGYTF.